These 31 T cell receptor beta chains share one sample of origin, sequenced in a study of blood T cell repertoires in COVID-19. Libraries were prepared by immunoSEQ multiplex PCR; TCRdb keeps only in-frame clonotypes and omits some of them. The data contain around 250,000 clones, roughly 80% of them seen just once; the ten biggest clones take up roughly 3.2%. The sample was peripheral blood. Source of these receptors: a woman aged 18-30 years with acute or convalescent COVID-19.

This chain uses TRBV27 with TRBJ2-3, with D maybe TRBD1 (6 bases). Deletions cut 3 bases from V and 5 bases from J, with 18 bases between. Germline CDR1 MNHEY, CDR2 SMNVEV (reference sequence). The CDR3 runs 16 residues. The CDR3 loop is CASSLVQGWGQDTQYF. The CDR3 DNA is TGTGCCAGCAGTTTGGTACAGGGATGGGGCCAAGATACGCAGTATTTT.

The CDR3 spells CASSLWGRMETQYF. The CDR3 DNA follows: TGTGCCAGCAGCTTATGGGGGCGGATGGAGACCCAGTACTTC. The chain couples TRBV7-9 to TRBJ2-5, with D tentatively TRBD1 (6 bases). The germline V gene encodes CDR1 SEHNR and CDR2 FQNEAQ (reference sequence). The length of the CDR3 is 14 residues. Trimming shortened V by 2 bases and J by 5 bases, and 12 bases separated the two germline ends.

The V gene is TRBV7-8, the J gene TRBJ1-2; D gene uncertain. The V and J ends lost 2 bases and 10 bases respectively, with 14 bases between them. Germline CDR1 SGHVS, CDR2 FQNEAQ. The CDR3 sequence is 13 residues long. DNA for the CDR3: TGTGCCAGCAGCTTAAGTGGCACCCACCTCTACACCTTC. Residues: CASSLSGTHLYTF.

Details on this clone: The junction differs from germline at one of its ends, possibly a read error. The genes are TRBV6-1 and TRBJ2-7, with a tentative D call TRBD2 (6 bases). Germline-derived CDR1 and CDR2 are MNHNS and SASEGT. The CDR3 consists of 13 residues. CDR3 amino acids: CASSEGWAGPRDF. In DNA, the CDR3 is TGTGCCAGCAGTGAAGGATGGGCGGGGCCTCGGGACTTC.

The chain employs TRBV5-4 and TRBJ1-1, with D unclear. Germline V lookup: CDR1 SGHNT, CDR2 YYREEE (reference sequence). Trimming removed 0 bases at V and 9 bases at J, with 21 bases between. The CDR3 spans 16 residues. The CDR3 DNA reads TGTGCCAGCAGCTTGGGGTCATCAGGCCTGCCCCTTAAAGCTTTCTTT. Its translation is CASSLGSSGLPLKAFF. The full variable domain, rest sourced from reference TRBV5-4 and TRBJ1-1, is ETGVTQSPTHLIKTRGQQVTLRCSSQSGHNTVSWYQQALGQGPQFIFQYYREEENGRGNFPPRFSGLQFPNYSSELNVNALELDDSALYLCASSLGSSGLPLKAFFGQGTRLTVV.

This clone was seen a few times. The genes are TRBV7-2 and TRBJ1-4; maybe TRBD1 (6 bases). The CDR3 is 17 amino acids. V lost 4 bases and J lost 7, with 22 bases in between. The V gene's germline CDR1 is SGHTA and CDR2 FQGNSA. CDR3 sequence (DNA): TGTGCCAGCAGCTCGCCACTTATACAGGGTATAAGTGAAAAACTGTTTTTT. Amino acid sequence: CASSSPLIQGISEKLFF.

The chain carries TRBV7-2 and TRBJ2-4; 11 nucleotides agree with TRBD2. The CDR3 loop spans 15 amino acids. Germline V lookup: CDR1 SGHTA, CDR2 FQGNSA. Trimming took 1 base from V and 6 from J; bases not matched to a gene: 2. CDR3 amino acids: CASSLGGTSGNIQYF. As DNA, the CDR3 is TGTGCCAGCAGCTTAGGGGGGACTAGCGGAAACATTCAGTACTTC.

This chain links TRBV28 with TRBJ1-2; 8 nucleotides align to TRBD1. The germline CDR1 and CDR2 sequences are MDHEN and SYDVKM. The CDR3 runs 14 residues. The V and J ends lost 3 bases and 7 bases, in that order; junction bases with no gene match: 7. The CDR3 loop reads CASSLADRVGGYTF. DNA of the CDR3: TGTGCCAGCAGTTTGGCGGACAGGGTGGGTGGCTACACCTTC.

This clone turned up a few times. The chain combines TRBV2 with TRBJ1-1; TRBD1 matches at 10 bases. CDR1 SNHLY and CDR2 FYNNEI come from the germline V gene. Trimming removed 9 bases from V and 2 bases from J; junction bases left unmatched: 3. The CDR3 is 13 amino acids. The chain's CDR3 is CASRDRGNTEAFF. CDR3 DNA sequence: TGTGCCAGTCGGGACAGGGGTAACACTGAAGCTTTCTTT.

The chain combines TRBV20-1 with TRBJ2-7, with 7 bases identical to TRBD2. The CDR3 consists of 14 residues. Germline V CDR1 and CDR2: DFQATT, SNEGSKA (reference sequence). The J segment lost 4 bases and the V segment lost 3 bases, leaving 9 bases of the junction unmatched. The CDR3 region is CSASWREIGYEQYF. The CDR3 DNA reads as TGCAGTGCTAGTTGGCGGGAGATCGGGTACGAGCAGTACTTC.

Points on this clone: Distinct nucleotide sequences in the sample also encode this CDR3. This chain joins TRBV18 and TRBJ2-1; 7 bases map to TRBD1. Germline CDR1 is KGHSH and CDR2 is LQKENI. The junction had 2 bases not matched to a gene; V was cut back by 3 bases and J by 6 bases. CDR3 length equals 13 residues. The CDR3 DNA reads TGTGCCAGCTCACCCGGACAGGTCAATGAGCAGTTCTTC. It encodes CASSPGQVNEQFF.

This clone turned up a few times. The same CDR3 also results from other DNA sequences found in this sample. The gene calls are TRBV27 and TRBJ2-1, with TRBD2 matching over 12 bases. Germline CDR1 reads MNHEY; CDR2 reads SMNVEV (reference sequence). V dropped 9 bases and J dropped 4; count of bases not matched to a gene: 4. The CDR3 covers 14 residues. The CDR3 region has the DNA TGTGCCAGTGGACTAGCGGGATTGTACAATGAGCAGTTCTTC. Protein sequence: CASGLAGLYNEQFF.

The chain employs TRBV30 and TRBJ2-5, with 9 bases aligning to TRBD2. Germline CDR1 and CDR2: GTSNPN and SVGIG (reference sequence). The CDR3 has 16 residues. V shed 3 bases, J shed 2 bases, and the junction held 10 bases outside the gene matches. CDR3 region: CAWSVAGASRQETQYF. The DNA of the CDR3 is TGTGCCTGGAGCGTAGCGGGAGCATCGCGGCAAGAGACCCAGTACTTC.

The chain uses TRBV18 and TRBJ1-1; possible D gene TRBD1, 5 bases. The V end was cut by 0 bases, the J end by 4 bases, with 12 bases between. There are 15 residues in the CDR3. Germline assignment: CDR1 KGHSH and CDR2 LQKENI. This CDR3 reads CASSPPAGGGTEAFF. The CDR3, as DNA: TGTGCCAGCTCACCACCGGCGGGCGGGGGCACTGAAGCTTTCTTT.

V gene TRBV6-2 or TRBV6-3 combines with J gene TRBJ2-7; no clear D. Between the trimmed V and J ends, which lost 0 bases and 5 bases, there was a span of 11 bases. CDR3 size: 14 residues. Germline V lookup: CDR1 MNHEY, CDR2 SVGEGT. For the CDR3, the DNA is TGTGCCAGCAGTTACTCGCAGGTACTCAACGAGCAGTACTTC. Protein sequence: CASSYSQVLNEQYF.

V gene TRBV27 combines with J gene TRBJ1-2, with D unclear. The CDR3 is 16 amino acids. Germline loops: CDR1 MNHEY, CDR2 SMNVEV (reference sequence). Trimming took off 0 bases at V and 1 base at J, with 12 bases between the two ends. The CDR3 protein is CASSLSGMGYNYGYTF. The CDR3 nucleotides are TGTGCCAGCAGTTTATCCGGGATGGGCTATAACTATGGCTACACCTTC.

This chain connects TRBV4-3 to TRBJ2-7; 7 bases match TRBD1. Per the germline V gene, CDR1 is LGHNA and CDR2 is YSLEER. The CDR3 loop spans 17 amino acids. With 0 bases clipped from V and 2 bases from J, the junction kept 10 bases outside the gene matches. In nucleotides, the CDR3 is TGCGCCAGCAGCCAAGATCCCCCCGGGACAGCCACCTACGAGCAGTACTTC. Translation: CASSQDPPGTATYEQYF.

The chain employs TRBV6-2 or TRBV6-3 and TRBJ2-5, with unresolved D. V dropped 3 bases and J dropped 2 bases, with 19 bases sitting between them. Germline V gives CDR1 MNHEY, CDR2 SVGEGT. CDR3 length equals 17 residues. CDR3 amino acids: CASSYPNGGFSQETQYF. For the CDR3, the DNA is TGTGCCAGCAGTTATCCCAATGGCGGCTTCTCTCAAGAGACCCAGTACTTC.

The chain couples TRBV28 to TRBJ1-5; possible D gene TRBD1, 6 bases. Trimming shortened V by 2 bases and J by 0 bases, and 11 bases separated the two germline ends. The CDR3 is 16 amino acids. The germline CDR1 and CDR2 sequences are MDHEN and SYDVKM. CDR3 amino acids: CASSLGTFRSNQPQHF. CDR3 DNA sequence: TGTGCCAGCAGTTTAGGGACATTCCGTAGCAATCAGCCCCAGCATTTT.

V is TRBV5-5 and J is TRBJ1-4; the match to TRBD1 covers 10 bases. The CDR3 length is 15 residues. With V trimmed by 4 bases and J by 5 bases, 5 bases remained unmatched. Looked up from germline, CDR1 is SGHKS and CDR2 is YYEKEE (reference sequence). CDR3 amino acids: CASSLEDRGNEKLFF. The CDR3 DNA follows: TGTGCCAGCAGCCTGGAGGACAGGGGGAATGAAAAACTGTTTTTT.

The chain joins TRBV5-1 to TRBJ2-1; 11 bases agree with TRBD2. The CDR3 consists of 15 residues. V was pared by 3 bases and J by 3 bases, with 2 bases of the junction left unmatched. Germline CDR1 and CDR2: SGHRS and YFSETQ. CDR3 residues: CASSSGLADYNEQFF. CDR3 bases: TGCGCCAGCAGCTCGGGACTAGCGGACTACAATGAGCAGTTCTTC.

The V gene is TRBV2, the J gene TRBJ1-1; no clear D. V shed 6 bases and J shed 2 bases, with 10 bases lying between them. This CDR3 has 13 amino acids. Germline V CDR1 and CDR2: SNHLY, FYNNEI. CDR3 bases: TGTGCCAGCAGCGGTGGTCTCAACACTGAAGCTTTCTTT. Its protein is CASSGGLNTEAFF.

This clone was observed once. This chain uses TRBV9 with TRBJ2-1; TRBD2 matches 7 bases. The germline V gene encodes CDR1 SGDLS and CDR2 YYNGEE. The CDR3 length is 16 residues. Germline trimming cut 1 base from V and 8 bases from J; bases unmatched to any gene: 12. The CDR3 nucleotides read TGTGCCAGCAGCGTAATAGGGCTAGCGGTGTCGGATGAGCAGTTCTTC. Translated: CASSVIGLAVSDEQFF.

The V call is TRBV5-1, the J call TRBJ1-2; TRBD1 matches 11 bases. CDR3 length: 15 amino acids. V lost 5 bases to trimming and J lost 7 bases; unmatched junction nucleotides: 10. The V gene's germline CDR1 is SGHRS and CDR2 YFSETQ. The CDR3 here is CASSYGQGARVGYTF. The CDR3 DNA follows: TGCGCCAGCAGTTACGGACAGGGGGCGCGGGTTGGCTACACCTTC.

The chain couples TRBV15 to TRBJ1-1; 8 nucleotides match TRBD1. With V trimmed by 6 bases and J by 1 base, 4 bases remained unmatched. CDR1 is LNHNV, CDR2 YYDKDF, per germline (reference sequence). This CDR3 has 14 residues. CDR3 in DNA: TGTGCCACCAGAATGACAGGGGAGAACACTGAAGCTTTCTTT. Its protein is CATRMTGENTEAFF.

The rearrangement links TRBV5-4 to TRBJ2-5; D is perhaps TRBD1 (5 bases). Trimming removed 0 bases at V and 5 bases at J, with 8 bases between. The CDR3 sequence is 13 residues long. The germline V gene has CDR1 SGHNT and CDR2 YYREEE (reference sequence). Here the CDR3 reads CASSLVTDETQYF. The DNA for the CDR3 is TGTGCCAGCAGCTTGGTGACAGATGAGACCCAGTACTTC.

V is TRBV19 and J is TRBJ1-5, with D perhaps matching TRBD1 (6 bases). The V and J ends lost 3 bases and 5 bases respectively, with 11 bases between them. CDR3 size: 14 residues. Per germline, CDR1 LNHDA and CDR2 SQIVND (reference sequence). Here the CDR3 reads CASSIRGSYQPQHF. The DNA of the CDR3 is TGTGCCAGTAGTATCAGGGGCAGTTATCAGCCCCAGCATTTT.

The CDR3 is CASSPRQGFSGRGGNTEAFF. The CDR3 DNA sequence: TGTGCCAGCAGCCCACGGCAGGGGTTCAGCGGTCGCGGGGGGAACACTGAAGCTTTCTTT. The chain uses TRBV7-8 and TRBJ1-1; the D gene is possibly TRBD1 (6 bases). Germline lookup yields CDR1 SGHVS and CDR2 FQNEAQ. The CDR3 extends over 20 amino acids. V lost 5 bases, J lost 1 base, and 29 bases lay in between.

The V call is TRBV4-3, the J call TRBJ2-1; D may be TRBD2 (6 bases). Germline CDR1 reads LGHNA; CDR2 reads YSLEER. The ends were cut back, 0 bases at V and 7 bases at J, with 10 bases in the middle. The CDR3 is made up of 14 amino acids. The CDR3 reads CASSQDLRGNEQFF. CDR3 sequence (DNA): TGCGCCAGCAGCCAAGATCTTCGGGGGAATGAGCAGTTCTTC.

V is TRBV28 and J is TRBJ2-2; 7 nucleotides line up with TRBD2. Unmatched junction bases numbered 7, after V lost 5 bases and J lost 4 bases. This CDR3 is 15 amino acids long. CDR1 is MDHEN, CDR2 SYDVKM, per germline. This chain's CDR3 is CASSPSGKPTGELFF. The CDR3 region has the DNA TGTGCCAGCAGTCCAAGCGGGAAACCCACCGGGGAGCTGTTTTTT.

The chain joins TRBV3-1 (or the pseudogene TRBV3-2) to TRBJ2-7; perhaps TRBD2 as D (6 bases). CDR1 is LGHDT and CDR2 is YNNKEL in the germline V gene (reference sequence). The CDR3 runs 13 residues. V shed 1 base and J shed 6 bases, with 10 bases lying between them. CDR3 DNA sequence: TGTGCCAGCAGCCAAGGACGGGGGATCGAGCAGTACTTC. Translating it yields CASSQGRGIEQYF.